This entry lists 9 T cell receptor beta chains sequenced from one sample in a study of cytomegalovirus exposure and HLA in healthy donors. Use of 60 Vbeta and 13 Jbeta primers characterized the PCR. Data came from immunoSEQ multiplex PCR; TCRdb stores just in-frame clones and leaves some out. Of 200,000 or so clones in the sample, approximately 79% were seen once. The sequencing sample was made of PBMCs. Receptors were obtained from a man aged 45-65 years in good health and CMV-seronegative.

The gene calls are TRBV5-1 and TRBJ2-6; D is possibly TRBD2 (6 bases). Germline-derived CDR1 and CDR2 are SGHRS and YFSETQ. Deletions cut 3 bases from V and 2 bases from J, with 15 bases between. The CDR3 is 17 amino acids. CDR3 protein: CASSSSPSGAGANVLTF. DNA for the CDR3: TGCGCCAGCAGCTCGTCCCCGTCGGGGGCTGGGGCCAACGTCCTGACTTTC.

The chain is built from TRBV28 and TRBJ2-7, with 7 bases lining up with TRBD1. The V gene end was trimmed by 6 bases and the J gene end by 1 base; junction bases not matched to a gene: 6. CDR1 is MDHEN and CDR2 is SYDVKM in the germline V gene. This CDR3 has 14 amino acids. This chain's CDR3 is CASRRTGRSYEQYF. CDR3 DNA: TGTGCCAGCAGGAGGACAGGCCGATCCTACGAGCAGTACTTC.

This clone has only a few counts. This chain connects TRBV28 to TRBJ1-1; D possibly corresponds to TRBD1 (6 bases). CDR3 length: 15 amino acids. In germline, CDR1 is MDHEN, CDR2 SYDVKM. V was shortened by 4 bases and J by 2 bases, with 14 bases between the two germline ends. The CDR3 sequence is CASSSGGLGNTEAFF. The CDR3 bases are TGTGCCAGCAGTTCCGGGGGGCTAGGCAACACTGAAGCTTTCTTT.

This sequence joins TRBV5-6 and TRBJ2-2; TRBD1 agrees at 9 bases. This CDR3 has 16 residues. The V gene's germline CDR1 is SGHDT and CDR2 YYEEEE. J gave up 4 bases and V 2 bases, and 6 bases lay outside the gene matches. The CDR3 DNA reads TGTGCCAGCAGCTTATTACAGGGGGCGGGCACCGGGGAGCTGTTTTTT. As protein: CASSLLQGAGTGELFF. The whole variable domain, filled in from reference TRBV5-6 and TRBJ2-2, reads DAGVTQSPTHLIKTRGQQVTLRCSPKSGHDTVSWYQQALGQGPQFIFQYYEEEERQRGNFPDRFSGHQFPNYSSELNVNALLLGDSALYLCASSLLQGAGTGELFFGEGSRLTVL.

This clone has a handful of counts. The chain recombines TRBV30 with TRBJ2-1; 10 nucleotides match TRBD2. Germline V CDR1 and CDR2: GTSNPN, SVGIG (reference sequence). The CDR3 extends over 13 amino acids. The trim removed 4 bases at V and 5 bases at J, leaving 2 bases unmatched. CDR3 loop: CAWKLAGNNEQFF. DNA for the CDR3: TGTGCCTGGAAACTAGCGGGGAACAATGAGCAGTTCTTC.

This clone showed up just once. The CDR3 protein is CASKDRPNTEAFF. The CDR3 DNA follows: TGTGCCAGCAAGGACAGGCCAAACACTGAAGCTTTCTTT. V usage is TRBV7-9 and J usage is TRBJ1-1, with 7 nucleotides matching TRBD1. V lost 7 bases and J lost 2; bases outside the gene matches: 4. CDR1 SEHNR and CDR2 FQNEAQ come from the germline V gene (reference sequence). The CDR3 spans 13 residues.

This rearrangement joins TRBV28 to TRBJ1-2; 11 nucleotides align to TRBD1. This CDR3 has 15 residues. J gave up 8 bases and V 3 bases, and 8 bases lay outside the gene matches. From germline, CDR1 is MDHEN and CDR2 SYDVKM. The CDR3 coding sequence is TGTGCCAGCAGTTTCTCACCGGACAGGGGGCAGGGCTACACCTTC. This sequence encodes CASSFSPDRGQGYTF.

In its sample, this clone was seen a few times. The V gene is TRBV4-1, the J gene TRBJ2-7; no firm D call. Deletions cut 1 base from V and 1 base from J, with 11 bases between. Germline assignment: CDR1 MGHRA and CDR2 YSYEKL. The CDR3 has 15 amino acids. CDR3 in amino acids: CASSQVATPSYEQYF. The CDR3 DNA sequence: TGCGCCAGCAGCCAAGTGGCGACTCCATCCTACGAGCAGTACTTC.

In DNA, the CDR3 is TGTGCCAGTAGTAATCCGCCAGATCTCTACGAGCAGTACTTC. Encoded protein: CASSNPPDLYEQYF. The chain uses TRBV19 and TRBJ2-7; D uncertain. Germline V gene data show CDR1 as LNHDA and CDR2 as SQIVND (reference sequence). CDR3 size: 14 residues. V dropped 4 bases and J dropped 3 bases, with 13 bases sitting between them. Combining the CDR3 with reference TRBV19 and TRBJ2-7 gives the whole variable domain DGGITQSPKYLFRKEGQNVTLSCEQNLNHDAMYWYRQDPGQGLRLIYYSQIVNDFQKGDIAEGYSVSREKKESFPLTVTSAQKNPTAFYLCASSNPPDLYEQYFGPGTRLTVT.